The present entry profiles one T cell receptor (beta chain) with its context. Germline loops: CDR1 LNHDA, CDR2 SQIVND (reference sequence). The length of the CDR3 is 11 residues. V was clipped by 6 bases and J by 11 bases, with 13 bases between them. This specimen belongs to a study of blood T cell repertoires in COVID-19. Overall study context: From T cells, B-cell-depleted T cells, or PBMCs came the material, which was cDNA or gDNA.

Original data processing: Scientists estimated how many nucleated cells there were by amplifying reference gene primers. Clones were sequenced by immunoSEQ multiplex PCR, and TCRdb holds only the in-frame ones, with some missing. D and trimming come from the DNA, and the V and J calls and clone size come from that table. The sample has 150,000 to 250,000 clones, around 94% seen once. This rearrangement joins TRBV19 to TRBJ1-1; D not resolved. The origin of this receptor is a man aged 30-40 years with COVID-19, enrolled during active disease. Sequenced: peripheral blood. CDR3 DNA sequence: TGTGCCAGTAGGAACGCTCCGAGGGCTTTCTTT. This encodes CASRNAPRAFF.